The entry that follows covers one TCR beta chain sequence. This record belongs to a study of blood T cell repertoires in COVID-19. Study at large: The United States, Italy and Spain were the sources of the acute and convalescent COVID-19 samples. Sample material is recorded as cDNA or gDNA derived from T cells, B-cell-depleted T cells, or PBMCs.

Per the study methods: It was from reference gene primer amplification that nucleated cell counts were estimated. Here immunoSEQ multiplex PCR was the method, and the copy in TCRdb shows in-frame clones only, minus some. D and trimming were read from the DNA, whereas the V and J calls and clone size are those reported in that table. The repertoire includes about 59,000 clones, around 80% of them detected once, and approximately 7.2% sits in the top ten. The germline V gene encodes CDR1 MNHNY and CDR2 SVGAGI (reference sequence). With 3 bases removed from V and 3 bases from J, the gap between germline ends came to 15 bases. The CDR3 consists of 15 residues.

The clonotype originates from a man aged 55 to 70 with acute or convalescent COVID-19. The gene calls are TRBV6-6 and TRBJ2-7; no clear D. The material sequenced was peripheral blood. The CDR3 DNA reads as TGTGCCAGCAGTTATCGTCAGGTTACCCTCTACGAGCAGTACTTC. Its protein is CASSYRQVTLYEQYF.